Included here is one T cell receptor (beta chain) sequence, with context. The entry originates in a study of blood T cell repertoires in COVID-19. J lost 4 bases, V lost 4 bases, and 8 bases had no gene match. Germline V gene data show CDR1 as GTSNPN and CDR2 as SVGIG (reference sequence). CDR3 size: 14 residues. The table came from immunoSEQ multiplex PCR; TCRdb's copy has only in-frame clones and leaves some out. Of 59,000 or so clones in the sample, around 79% were seen once. The genes are TRBV30 and TRBJ2-3; 7 bases line up with TRBD2. Source material: peripheral blood. This TCR derives from a man aged 55 to 70 with acute or convalescent COVID-19. The CDR3 region has the DNA TGTGCCTGGATGCGAGCTAGCGGAGCAGATACGCAGTATTTT. It encodes CAWMRASGADTQYF.